These T cell receptor beta chains were read from a single sample in a study of Tregs in tolerant kidney transplant recipients. Using immunoSEQ multiplex PCR, the repertoire was profiled, and TCRdb retains in-frame clones only, with some absent. Altogether 85,000 to 100,000 clones are present, 93% being singletons, with the ten largest covering 0.46%. The sample was CD4+ T cells from blood, taken before the transplant. The receptor source for this set is a human donor who received a combined kidney and bone marrow transplant. The CDR3 runs from the conserved cysteine through the conserved F or W. A D gene is named only where the DNA matches it firmly. Not all rows give a size; the values are once, few, many and, for expanded clones, a class.

j_gene: TRBJ1-1; d_gene: NA; v_gene: TRBV6-5; len: 13; abundance: NA; CDR3aa: CASSRQMNTEAFF; CDR3nt: TGTGCCAGCAGTAGACAGATGAACACTGAAGCTTTCTTT
j_gene: TRBJ1-6; d_gene: NA; v_gene: TRBV15; len: 13; abundance: NA; CDR3aa: CATSSRGNSPLHF; CDR3nt: TGTGCCACCAGCAGTAGGGGGAACTCCCCCCTCCACTTT
j_gene: TRBJ2-3; d_gene: NA; v_gene: TRBV4-2; len: 17; abundance: NA; CDR3aa: CASSPLTSRGNTDTQYF; CDR3nt: TGTGCCAGCAGCCCCCTGACGTCTAGAGGAAACACAGATACGCAGTATTTT
j_gene: TRBJ1-2; d_gene: NA; v_gene: TRBV11-2; len: 15; abundance: once; CDR3aa: CASSVGVGSLYGYTF; CDR3nt: TGTGCCAGCAGCGTGGGTGTGGGCAGCCTCTATGGCTACACCTTC
j_gene: TRBJ2-7; d_gene: TRBD1; v_gene: TRBV19; len: 15; abundance: NA; CDR3aa: CASSSGQGGSYEQYF; CDR3nt: TGTGCCAGTAGTAGCGGACAGGGAGGTTCCTACGAGCAGTACTTC
j_gene: TRBJ2-7; d_gene: TRBD2; v_gene: TRBV7-2; len: 15; abundance: NA; CDR3aa: CASSLRLAGPYEQYF; CDR3nt: TGTGCCAGCAGCTTAAGACTAGCGGGACCCTACGAGCAGTACTTC
j_gene: TRBJ2-7; d_gene: TRBD2; v_gene: TRBV15; len: 15; abundance: NA; CDR3aa: CATSRGLAGSYEQYF; CDR3nt: TGTGCCACCAGCAGGGGACTAGCGGGATCCTACGAGCAGTACTTC
j_gene: TRBJ2-7; d_gene: NA; v_gene: TRBV11-3; len: 13; abundance: NA; CDR3aa: CASSSSRDGEQYF; CDR3nt: TGTGCCAGCAGCTCATCCAGGGATGGCGAGCAGTACTTC
j_gene: TRBJ1-5; d_gene: NA; v_gene: TRBV7-6; len: 15; abundance: NA; CDR3aa: CASSPPVSGGQPQHF; CDR3nt: TGTGCCAGCAGCCCACCCGTGTCAGGTGGACAGCCCCAGCATTTT
j_gene: TRBJ2-2; d_gene: NA; v_gene: TRBV10-3; len: 16; abundance: NA; CDR3aa: CAISREGAGAAGELFF; CDR3nt: TGTGCCATCTCTCGGGAGGGGGCAGGGGCGGCCGGGGAGCTGTTTTTT
j_gene: TRBJ2-7; d_gene: TRBD2; v_gene: TRBV27; len: 16; abundance: NA; CDR3aa: CASSPNPLLAAYEQYF; CDR3nt: TGTGCCAGCAGTCCAAACCCCCTACTAGCGGCCTACGAGCAGTACTTC
j_gene: TRBJ1-3; d_gene: NA; v_gene: TRBV7-6; len: 12; abundance: NA; CDR3aa: CASSLVENTIYF; CDR3nt: TGTGCCAGCAGCTTAGTAGAAAACACCATATATTTT
j_gene: TRBJ1-2; d_gene: NA; v_gene: TRBV6-6; len: 14; abundance: NA; CDR3aa: CASSYPKGPYGYTF; CDR3nt: TGTGCCAGCAGTTACCCCAAGGGGCCCTATGGCTACACCTTC
j_gene: TRBJ2-3; d_gene: NA; v_gene: TRBV7-2; len: 15; abundance: NA; CDR3aa: CASSTRIGGTDTQYF; CDR3nt: TGTGCCAGCAGCACTCGAATAGGGGGCACAGATACGCAGTATTTT
j_gene: TRBJ2-1; d_gene: NA; v_gene: TRBV2; len: 14; abundance: once; CDR3aa: CATTPVASYNEQFF; CDR3nt: TGTGCCACTACCCCGGTAGCCTCCTACAATGAGCAGTTCTTC